This T cell receptor (beta chain) emerged from a study of beta chain features in type 1 diabetes. Regarding the study as a whole: Researchers reported that naive, central memory and Treg TCRB repertoires appeared more similar in patients than in healthy donors. TCRB CDR3 length was moderately but significantly reduced in all four CD4+ subsets of Type 1 diabetes patients.

The V segment lost 4 bases and the J segment 1 base; nucleotides outside the gene matches: 6. The V gene's germline CDR1 is SGHVS and CDR2 FQNEAQ. This CDR3 comprises 16 residues. Each of the CD4+ naive, central memory, regulatory and stem cell-like memory populations was sorted via CD45RO/CCR7/CD25/CD127/CD95/CD27. The entirety of the isolated RNA underwent reverse transcription, so expressed TCRB transcripts were sequenced. Generated by immunoSEQ multiplex PCR, the TCRdb table keeps only in-frame clones and is missing some. The data contain a few hundred thousand clones, roughly a tenth of them singletons. On this clone: The antigen remains undetermined.

V gene TRBV7-8 combines with J gene TRBJ2-5; 10 bases are a match to TRBD2. Sequencing was done on a sample of central memory CD4+ T cells from blood. The receptor's source is a man aged 25 to 40 with type 1 diabetes. The CDR3 region has the DNA TGTGCCAGCAGCTCCGGTAGCGGGAGGTTCCAAGAGACCCAGTACTTC. It is translated as CASSSGSGRFQETQYF.